This passage covers 30 T cell receptor beta chains from one sample sequenced in a study of blood T cells in healthy people across ages. For the second PCR, which ran for roughly 7 to 11 cycles, a sample-barcoded 5' primer and a J-beta primer mix were used. TCRdb independently ran MiXCR on the 5' RACE reads; one entry per CDR3 protein. The table has some 930,000 distinct CDR3 sequences, around 29% seen once. Separately, the same data were catalogued under a study of T cells of mothers and their children.

Sequencing was carried out using blood. The receptors were gathered from a woman in her thirties or forties in good health.

Ten or more counts support this clonotype. The rearrangement links TRBV2 to TRBJ2-1, with D tentatively TRBD2 (5 bases). Germline lookup yields CDR1 SNHLY and CDR2 FYNNEI. V lost 2 bases, J lost 6 bases, and 11 bases lay in between. The CDR3 has 14 residues. CDR3 coding DNA: TGTGCCAGCAGTGAATCGCTAGCAGGCAATGAGCAGTTCTTC. Encoded protein: CASSESLAGNEQFF.

This clonotype showed up just a few times. The genes are TRBV4-3 and TRBJ1-2; D ambiguous. This CDR3 comprises 17 residues. Germline V lookup: CDR1 LGHNA, CDR2 YSLEER. Trimming removed 4 bases from V and 4 bases from J, with 22 bases in between. The CDR3 DNA follows: TGCGCCAGCAGCCCGACCGGGAAGGTAGATGGCTTCTATGGCTACACCTTC. Translation gives CASSPTGKVDGFYGYTF.

The gene calls are TRBV20-1 and TRBJ2-2, with 8 bases identical to TRBD1. Germline-derived CDR1 and CDR2 are DFQATT and SNEGSKA (reference sequence). Trimming took 1 base from V and 7 from J; bases not matched to a gene: 8. The CDR3 contains 15 residues. The CDR3 bases are TGCAGTGCTAGAGCCCGGACAGGGCGGGGCGGGGAGCTGTTTTTT. Its translation is CSARARTGRGGELFF.

The chain employs TRBV6-6 and TRBJ2-5; no clear D gene. The CDR3 length is 14 residues. Germline CDR1 reads MNHNY; CDR2 reads SVGAGI (reference sequence). The V end lost 3 bases, the J end lost 1 base, and 9 bases lay between the germline ends. CDR3 sequence reads: CASSYSNTQETQYF. In nucleotides, the CDR3 is TGTGCCAGCAGTTATTCGAACACCCAAGAGACCCAGTACTTC.

CDR3 DNA: TGTGCCAGCAGCCGACTAGGTTGGGAGGAGACCCAGTTCTTC. It codes for CASSRLGWEETQFF. V is TRBV7-2 and J is TRBJ2-1; D perhaps matches TRBD2 (6 bases). V lost 5 bases and J lost 13, with 21 bases in between. The CDR3 contains 14 residues. Germline V CDR1 and CDR2: SGHTA, FQGNSA.

The rearrangement links TRBV6-2 or TRBV6-3 to TRBJ2-1, with TRBD2 matching 12 bases. This CDR3 contains 17 residues. The germline V gene encodes CDR1 MNHEY and CDR2 SVGEGT. V lost 6 bases, J lost 1 base, and 7 bases stayed unmatched. The CDR3 here is CASSPTSGRTSYNEQFF. For the CDR3, the DNA is TGTGCCAGCAGCCCGACTAGCGGGAGAACGTCCTACAATGAGCAGTTCTTC.

Only a few counts were recorded for this clonotype. This rearrangement joins TRBV11-2 to TRBJ2-2; 7 nucleotides match TRBD1. Germline V lookup: CDR1 SGHAT, CDR2 FQNNGV. CDR3 length: 15 residues. With 5 bases clipped from V and 2 bases from J, the junction kept 5 bases outside the gene matches. Written as DNA, the CDR3 is TGTGCCAGCAGCGTGACAGGGTTTAACACCGGGGAGCTGTTTTTT. This sequence encodes CASSVTGFNTGELFF.

Note on this clonotype: One junction end does not reproduce the germline sequence, and a read error may be involved. The gene calls are TRBV12-3 or TRBV12-4 and TRBJ2-1, with D hard to call. CDR3 length: 15 amino acids. Here the CDR3 reads CASRLGRSSYNEQFF. CDR3 sequence (DNA): TGTGCCAGCAGGTTAGGTAGGAGCTCCTACAATGAGCAGTTCTTC.

This clonotype was seen more than once but under ten times. The V gene is TRBV18, the J gene TRBJ1-2; no clear D. Germline CDR1 is KGHSH and CDR2 is LQKENI. The CDR3 length is 15 residues. V gave up 4 bases and J gave up 4 bases, with 16 bases separating them. In nucleotides, the CDR3 is TGTGCCAGCTCACAACAAAGGGATCGTCGCTATGGCTACACCTTC. Translating it yields CASSQQRDRRYGYTF.

The sample holds many counts of this clonotype. The V call is TRBV20-1, the J call TRBJ2-7; tentatively, D is TRBD1 (5 bases). V gave up 8 bases and J gave up 5 bases, with 16 bases separating them. Germline lookup yields CDR1 DFQATT and CDR2 SNEGSKA (reference sequence). The CDR3 totals 12 residues. CDR3 protein: CSPRAGLHEQYF. The CDR3 coding sequence is TGCAGTCCTCGGGCAGGGCTGCACGAGCAGTACTTC.

This clonotype was counted only a few times. The rearrangement uses TRBV18 and TRBJ2-7, with 8 positions matching TRBD1. V was pared by 5 bases and J by 4 bases, with 7 bases of the junction left unmatched. Germline CDR1 KGHSH, CDR2 LQKENI. This CDR3 is built from 14 residues. CDR3 amino acids: CASSWGRGPYEQYF. In nucleotides, the CDR3 is TGTGCCAGCTCATGGGGCAGGGGGCCGTACGAGCAGTACTTC.

This rearrangement joins TRBV9 to TRBJ1-4, with D unclear. The CDR3 loop spans 13 amino acids. The ends were cut back, 0 bases at V and 8 bases at J, with 8 bases in the middle. Germline V gene lookup returns CDR1 SGDLS and CDR2 YYNGEE. The CDR3 DNA follows: TGTGCCAGCAGCGTAGGGGTGGAGGAAAAACTGTTTTTT. This translates into CASSVGVEEKLFF.

CDR3 region: CASSWGPAEAFF. CDR3 sequence (DNA): TGTGCCAGCTCTTGGGGGCCGGCTGAAGCTTTCTTT. This sequence joins TRBV3-1 and TRBJ1-1, with TRBD1 as a possible D gene (6 bases). Trimming took off 8 bases at V and 6 bases at J, with 13 bases between the two ends. The CDR3 contains 12 residues. Germline CDR1 reads LGHDT; CDR2 reads YNNKEL (reference sequence). Filled out from reference TRBV3-1 and TRBJ1-1, the complete variable domain reads DTAVSQTPKYLVTQMGNDKSIKCEQNLGHDTMYWYKQDSKKFLKIMFSYNNKELIINETVPNRFSPKSPDKAHLNLHINSLELGDSAVYFCASSWGPAEAFFGQGTRLTVV.

This clonotype was found a few times. A read error is possible here, since a much larger clone lies one base away. The J gene is TRBJ1-4, the V gene TRBV6-5; no definite D call. The CDR3 consists of 15 residues. Looked up from germline, CDR1 is MNHEY and CDR2 is SVGAGI. For the CDR3, the DNA is TGTGCCAGCAGTTACGATGGCAGGACTAGTGAAAAACTGTTTTTT. Translation gives CASSYDGRTSEKLFF.

The chain uses TRBV15 and TRBJ1-2, with unresolved D. This CDR3 comprises 15 residues. Germline V lookup: CDR1 LNHNV, CDR2 YYDKDF (reference sequence). The V end lost 0 bases, the J end lost 4 bases, and 12 bases lay between the germline ends. The CDR3 sequence is CATSRDPGSGYGYTF. The CDR3 nucleotides read TGTGCCACCAGCAGAGACCCTGGGTCAGGCTATGGCTACACCTTC.

This clonotype has ten or more counts. The rearrangement joins TRBV20-1 to TRBJ2-3; D is undetermined. The CDR3 is made up of 12 amino acids. Germline-derived CDR1 and CDR2 are DFQATT and SNEGSKA (reference sequence). The V end lost 7 bases, the J end lost 2 bases, and 10 bases lay between the germline ends. CDR3 sequence (DNA): TGCAGTGGAGGTCCCAACACAGATACGCAGTATTTT. Translated, it gives CSGGPNTDTQYF.

About this clonotype itself: A much larger clone differs by one base, so this may be a read error. The chain links TRBV7-2 to TRBJ2-7; 7 bases fit TRBD1. CDR3 size: 14 residues. Germline V gives CDR1 SGHTA, CDR2 FQGNSA. The CDR3 spells CAGSATGPAREQYF. The CDR3 DNA follows: TGTGCCGGCAGCGCGACAGGGCCTGCTCGAGAGCAGTACTTC.

V gene TRBV24-1 combines with J gene TRBJ2-1, with D tentatively TRBD1 (6 bases). Germline V lookup: CDR1 KGHDR, CDR2 SFDVKD. The CDR3 covers 14 residues. V dropped 1 base and J dropped 9 bases, with 12 bases sitting between them. CDR3 bases: TGTGCCACCAGTGATTTAGGGGGTAACAGTGAGCAGTTCTTC. This translates into CATSDLGGNSEQFF.

This clonotype appeared a few times. The genes are TRBV5-1 and TRBJ2-5, with 8 bases aligning to TRBD1. This CDR3 is 14 amino acids long. The junction had 17 bases not matched to a gene; V was cut back by 8 bases and J by 11 bases. In germline, CDR1 is SGHRS, CDR2 YFSETQ. DNA of the CDR3: TGCGCCAGTAGCACGACAGGGGCTGGCTACGTGCAGTACTTC. Residues: CASSTTGAGYVQYF.

This clonotype was counted a few times. The chain couples TRBV7-9 to TRBJ2-1; TRBD1 or TRBD2 may be the D gene (5 bases each). The germline V gene has CDR1 SEHNR and CDR2 FQNEAQ (reference sequence). The CDR3 is 15 amino acids. V was shortened by 2 bases and J by 8 bases, with 16 bases between the two germline ends. CDR3 loop: CASSLSSVGDHEQFF. CDR3 DNA: TGTGCCAGCAGCTTATCATCCGTAGGGGACCATGAGCAGTTCTTC.

This clonotype was seen only a few times. Sequence at one end of the junction differs from germline and may be a read error. The chain couples TRBV7-2 to TRBJ2-2; 12 nucleotides agree with TRBD1. From germline, CDR1 is SGHTA and CDR2 FQGNSA. The CDR3 sequence is 16 residues long. Here the CDR3 reads CASSYWDRGRTGELFF. In DNA form, the CDR3 reads TGTGCTAGCAGCTACTGGGACAGGGGGCGAACCGGGGAGCTGTTTTTT.

The chain is built from TRBV12-3 or TRBV12-4 and TRBJ1-5; 10 bases map to TRBD1. V was clipped by 4 bases and J by 7 bases; unmatched bases: 4. The CDR3 runs to 14 residues. The CDR3 here is CASSWGQGSQPQHF. The CDR3 nucleotides read TGTGCCAGCAGTTGGGGACAGGGGTCCCAGCCCCAGCATTTT.

V usage is TRBV20-1 and J usage is TRBJ2-1; TRBD1 agrees at 9 bases. Trimming removed 1 base from V and 4 bases from J; junction bases left unmatched: 2. Germline CDR1 is DFQATT and CDR2 is SNEGSKA (reference sequence). The CDR3 is 14 amino acids. The CDR3 DNA sequence: TGCAGTGCTAGAGCCGGGACAGGGTACAATGAGCAGTTCTTC. Its translation: CSARAGTGYNEQFF.

A few counts support this clonotype. This chain links TRBV25-1 with TRBJ1-6, with unresolved D. Per germline, CDR1 MGHDK and CDR2 SYGVNS. V was clipped by 8 bases and J by 0 bases, with 8 bases between them. The CDR3 contains 14 residues. CDR3 region: CASGRSSYNSPLHF. CDR3 in DNA: TGTGCCAGCGGTAGGAGCTCCTATAATTCACCCCTCCACTTT.

This clonotype was recorded a few times. The chain couples TRBV4-1 to TRBJ2-7, with D perhaps TRBD1 (5 bases). This CDR3 has 14 residues. Germline CDR1 MGHRA, CDR2 YSYEKL. Trimming removed 0 bases from V and 5 bases from J, with 11 bases in between. CDR3 bases: TGCGCCAGCAGCCAAGACAGGGTGATGCACGAGCAGTACTTC. Translated: CASSQDRVMHEQYF.

This rearrangement joins TRBV19 to TRBJ1-2; the match to TRBD1 covers 10 bases. The length of the CDR3 is 17 residues. CDR1 and CDR2 from the germline V gene are LNHDA and SQIVND (reference sequence). Trimming at V came to 4 bases and at J to 2 bases, leaving 10 bases not matched to a gene. The CDR3 DNA is TGTGCCAGTAGTACCGGACAGGGGGGAGGATACAACTATGGCTACACCTTC. The encoded protein is CASSTGQGGGYNYGYTF.

In its sample, this clonotype was seen many times. The V gene is TRBV12-3 or TRBV12-4, the J gene TRBJ1-6; D is undetermined. The CDR3 runs to 13 residues. The V gene lost 1 base and the J gene lost 10 bases, with 8 bases spanning the gap. In nucleotides, the CDR3 is TGTGCCAGCAGTTTAGATGGGAGATCACCCCTCCACTTT. Translation gives CASSLDGRSPLHF.

With regard to this clonotype: This could be a read error, since a much larger clone is one nucleotide away. The rearrangement joins TRBV5-1 to TRBJ2-4; tentative D call: TRBD1 (5 bases). The DNA end is a closer match to TRBJ2-7, so the J assignment may be wrong. Germline assignment: CDR1 SGHRS and CDR2 YFSETQ. The CDR3 is 14 residues long. The chain's CDR3 is CASSLYHRRYEQYF. The CDR3 nucleotides read TGCGCCAGCAGCTTGTATCACAGGCGATACGAGCAGTACTTC.

This clonotype came up a few times. The rearrangement links TRBV30 to TRBJ1-2; D perhaps matches TRBD1 (5 bases). The CDR3 contains 12 residues. V was cut by 3 bases and J by 4 bases, with 9 bases left in between. CDR1 is GTSNPN and CDR2 is SVGIG in the germline V gene (reference sequence). The CDR3 bases are TGTGCCTGGAGCGTCGACAGCTATGGCTACACCTTC. It is translated as CAWSVDSYGYTF.

Worth noting for this clonotype: A much larger clone differs by one base, so this may be a read error. The genes are TRBV28 and TRBJ2-1; 12 bases align to TRBD2. Germline V gene sequence: CDR1 MDHEN, CDR2 SYDVKM. The CDR3 is made up of 17 amino acids. J lost 10 bases, V lost 4 bases, and 14 bases had no gene match. CDR3 residues: CASSSQQFGLAGLEQFF. The CDR3 nucleotides read TGTGCCAGCAGTTCCCAGCAGTTCGGACTAGCGGGGCTCGAGCAGTTCTTC.